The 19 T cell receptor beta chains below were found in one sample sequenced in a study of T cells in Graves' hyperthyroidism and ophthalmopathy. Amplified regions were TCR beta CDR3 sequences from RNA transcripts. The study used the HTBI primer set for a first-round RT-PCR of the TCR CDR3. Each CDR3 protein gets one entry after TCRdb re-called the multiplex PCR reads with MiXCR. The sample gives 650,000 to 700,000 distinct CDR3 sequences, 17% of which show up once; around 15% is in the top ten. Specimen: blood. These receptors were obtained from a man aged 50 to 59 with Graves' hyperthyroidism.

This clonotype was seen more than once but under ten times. This CDR3 reads CASSMGLNSVSGANVLTF. The CDR3 DNA reads as TGCGCCAGCAGCATGGGCCTTAACTCTGTCTCTGGGGCCAACGTCCTGACTTTC. This chain links TRBV5-1 with TRBJ2-6, with unresolved D. Germline loops: CDR1 SGHRS, CDR2 YFSETQ. Trimming stripped 4 bases from V and 0 bases from J, with 17 bases between. The CDR3 is 18 residues long.

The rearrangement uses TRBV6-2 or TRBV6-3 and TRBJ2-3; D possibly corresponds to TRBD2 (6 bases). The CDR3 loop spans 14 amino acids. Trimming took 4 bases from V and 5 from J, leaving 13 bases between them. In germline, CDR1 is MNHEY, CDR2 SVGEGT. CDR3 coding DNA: TGTGCCAGCAGTTCCGGAACTAGCTTAGATACGCAGTATTTT. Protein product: CASSSGTSLDTQYF.

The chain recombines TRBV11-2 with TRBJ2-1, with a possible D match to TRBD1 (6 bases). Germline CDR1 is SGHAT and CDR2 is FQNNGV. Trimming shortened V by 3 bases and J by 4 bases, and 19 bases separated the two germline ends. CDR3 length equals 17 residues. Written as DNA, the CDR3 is TGTGCCAGCAGCTTCTCCCCAGACAGGCAAGGATACAATGAGCAGTTCTTC. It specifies CASSFSPDRQGYNEQFF.

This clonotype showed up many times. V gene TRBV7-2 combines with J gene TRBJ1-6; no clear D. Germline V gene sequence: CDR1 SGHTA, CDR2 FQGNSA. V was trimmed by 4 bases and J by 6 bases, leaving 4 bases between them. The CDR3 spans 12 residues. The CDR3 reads CASSSPNSPLHF. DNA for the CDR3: TGTGCCAGCAGCTCCCCTAATTCACCCCTCCACTTT.

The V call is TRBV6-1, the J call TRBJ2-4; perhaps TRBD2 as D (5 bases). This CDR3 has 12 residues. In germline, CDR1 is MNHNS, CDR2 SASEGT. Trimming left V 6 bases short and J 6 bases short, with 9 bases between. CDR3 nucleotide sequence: TGTGCCAGCAGGGACTTTTCAAACATTCAGTACTTC. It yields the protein CASRDFSNIQYF.

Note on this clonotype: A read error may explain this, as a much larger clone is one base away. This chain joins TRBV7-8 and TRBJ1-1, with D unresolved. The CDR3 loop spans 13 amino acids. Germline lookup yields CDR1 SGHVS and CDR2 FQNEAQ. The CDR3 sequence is CASSSHMNTETFF. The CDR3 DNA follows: TGTGCCAGCAGCAGCCATATGAACACTGAAACTTTCTTT. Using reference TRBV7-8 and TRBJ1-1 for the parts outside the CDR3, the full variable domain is GAGVSQSPRYKVAKRGQDVALRCDPISGHVSLFWYQQALGQGPEFLTYFQNEAQLDKSGLPSDRFFAERPEGSVSTLKIQRTQQEDSAVYLCASSSHMNTETFFGQGTRLTVV.

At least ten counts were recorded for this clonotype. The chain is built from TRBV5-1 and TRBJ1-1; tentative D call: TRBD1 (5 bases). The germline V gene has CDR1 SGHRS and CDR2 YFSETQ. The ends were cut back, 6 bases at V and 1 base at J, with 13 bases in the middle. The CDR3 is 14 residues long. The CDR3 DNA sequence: TGCGCCAGCACCCCCGGGACGGGGAACACTGAAGCTTTCTTT. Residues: CASTPGTGNTEAFF.

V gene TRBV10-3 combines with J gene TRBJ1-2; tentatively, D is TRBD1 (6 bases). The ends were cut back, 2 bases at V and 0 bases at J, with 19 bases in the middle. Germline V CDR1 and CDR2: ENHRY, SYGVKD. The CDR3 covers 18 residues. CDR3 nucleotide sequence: TGTGCCATCAGTGAGGAGGGTCAAGGAAGGGGGTCTAACTATGGCTACACCTTC. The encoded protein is CAISEEGQGRGSNYGYTF.

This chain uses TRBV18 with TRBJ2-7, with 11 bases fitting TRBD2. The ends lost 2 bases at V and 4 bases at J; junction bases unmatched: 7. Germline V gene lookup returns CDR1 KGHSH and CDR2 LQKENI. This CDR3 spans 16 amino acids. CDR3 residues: CASSPATSGSYYEQYF. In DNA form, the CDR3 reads TGTGCCAGCTCACCAGCAACTAGCGGGAGTTATTACGAGCAGTACTTC.

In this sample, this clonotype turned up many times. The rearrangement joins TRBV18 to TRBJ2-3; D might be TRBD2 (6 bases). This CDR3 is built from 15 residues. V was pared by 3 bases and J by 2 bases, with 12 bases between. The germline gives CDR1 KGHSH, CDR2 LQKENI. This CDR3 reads CASSPPGLVTDTQYF. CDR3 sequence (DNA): TGTGCCAGCTCACCGCCGGGACTTGTCACAGATACGCAGTATTTT.

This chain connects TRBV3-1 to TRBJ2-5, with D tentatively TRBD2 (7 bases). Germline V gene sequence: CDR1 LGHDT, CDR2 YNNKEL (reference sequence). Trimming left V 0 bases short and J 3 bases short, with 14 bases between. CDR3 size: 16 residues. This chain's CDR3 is CASSQDRGGSEETQYF. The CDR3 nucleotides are TGTGCCAGCAGCCAAGATAGGGGGGGGTCGGAAGAGACCCAGTACTTC.

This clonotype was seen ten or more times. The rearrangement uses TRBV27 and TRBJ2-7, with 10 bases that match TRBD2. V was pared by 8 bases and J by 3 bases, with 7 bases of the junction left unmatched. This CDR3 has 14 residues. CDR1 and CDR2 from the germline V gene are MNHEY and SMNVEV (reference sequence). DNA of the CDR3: TGTGCCAGCGGACCGGGACTAGCGAGCTACGAGCAGTACTTC. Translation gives CASGPGLASYEQYF.

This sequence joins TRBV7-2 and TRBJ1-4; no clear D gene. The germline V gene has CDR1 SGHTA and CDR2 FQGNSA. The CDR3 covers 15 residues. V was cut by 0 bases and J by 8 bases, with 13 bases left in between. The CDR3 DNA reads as TGTGCCAGCAGCTTAGCCGGGATCGAGGGCGAAAAACTGTTTTTT. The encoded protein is CASSLAGIEGEKLFF.

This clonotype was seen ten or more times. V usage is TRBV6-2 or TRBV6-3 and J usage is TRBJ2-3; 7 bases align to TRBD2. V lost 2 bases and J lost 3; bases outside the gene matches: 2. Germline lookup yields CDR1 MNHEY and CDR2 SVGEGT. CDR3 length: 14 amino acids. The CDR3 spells CASSYAGETDTQYF. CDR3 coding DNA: TGTGCCAGCAGTTACGCGGGAGAAACAGATACGCAGTATTTT.

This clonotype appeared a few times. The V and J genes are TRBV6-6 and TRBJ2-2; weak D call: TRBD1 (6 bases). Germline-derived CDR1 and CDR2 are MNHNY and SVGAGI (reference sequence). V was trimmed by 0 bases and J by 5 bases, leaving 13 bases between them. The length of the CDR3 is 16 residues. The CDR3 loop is CASSYSRERGTGELFF. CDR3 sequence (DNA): TGTGCCAGCAGTTACTCAAGGGAAAGGGGGACCGGGGAGCTGTTTTTT.

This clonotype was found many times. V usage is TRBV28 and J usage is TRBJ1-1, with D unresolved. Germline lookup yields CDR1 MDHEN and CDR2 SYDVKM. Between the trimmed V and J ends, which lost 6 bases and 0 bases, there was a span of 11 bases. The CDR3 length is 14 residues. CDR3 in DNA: TGTGCCAGCAGGTTCGGACGCATGAACACTGAAGCTTTCTTT. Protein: CASRFGRMNTEAFF.

The CDR3 sequence is CASSQRFKNIQYF. The CDR3, as DNA: TGTGCCAGCAGCCAACGGTTCAAAAACATTCAGTACTTC. The rearrangement links TRBV7-8 to TRBJ2-4; D unresolved. The V gene lost 5 bases and the J gene lost 3 bases, with 8 bases spanning the gap. The CDR3 is 13 residues long. Germline assignment: CDR1 SGHVS and CDR2 FQNEAQ.

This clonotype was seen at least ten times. The CDR3 loop reads CASSDVGTDSGNTIYF. The CDR3 nucleotides are TGTGCCAGCAGTGATGTGGGCACTGACTCTGGAAACACCATATATTTT. The rearrangement links TRBV2 to TRBJ1-3; D call uncertain. Germline V gene data show CDR1 as SNHLY and CDR2 as FYNNEI. This CDR3 has 16 residues. Trimming shortened V by 3 bases and J by 0 bases, and 12 bases separated the two germline ends.

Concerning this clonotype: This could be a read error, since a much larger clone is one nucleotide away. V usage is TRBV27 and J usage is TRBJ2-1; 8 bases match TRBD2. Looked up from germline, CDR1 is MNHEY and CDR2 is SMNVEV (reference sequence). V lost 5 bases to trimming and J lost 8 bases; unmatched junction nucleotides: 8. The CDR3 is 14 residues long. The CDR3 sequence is CASSPPREGDEQFF. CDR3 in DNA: TGTGCCAGCAGTCCCCCTCGGGAGGGCGATGAGCAGTTCTTC.